A selection of T cell receptor beta chains follows, all from one sample in a study of OX40 agonist ivuxolimab in advanced cancers. TCRdb's copy holds only in-frame clones and misses some; the assay was immunoSEQ multiplex PCR. The sample shows approximately 80,000 clones, around 85% of them seen only once. Sample: CD4+ or CD8+ T cells sorted from blood, taken in a trial of the OX40 agonist ivuxolimab. These TCRs come from an adult with an advanced solid tumor such as melanoma, head and neck, liver or kidney cancer. CDR3s include the opening cysteine and the closing phenylalanine or tryptophan. The D gene is left open where the match is weak. Clone size is stated in some rows and not others, as once, few, many or a class when expanded.

D | J | size | V | CDR3 | DNA
NA | TRBJ2-7 | few | TRBV9 | CASSANPDDEQYF | TGTGCCAGCAGCGCCAATCCAGACGACGAGCAGTACTTC
NA | TRBJ2-5 | NA | TRBV6-6 | CASSYIGETQYF | TGTGCCAGCAGTTATATCGGGGAGACCCAGTACTTC
NA | TRBJ2-7 | NA | TRBV7-9 | CASSGTVYEQYF | TGTGCCAGCAGCGGGACTGTATACGAGCAGTACTTC
NA | TRBJ1-2 | NA | TRBV7-2 | CASSLAPGGGYGYTF | TGTGCCAGCAGCTTGGCCCCGGGGGGCGGCTATGGCTACACCTTC
NA | TRBJ1-1 | NA | TRBV6-5 | CASSYSEGVMNTEAFF | TGTGCCAGCAGTTACTCAGAAGGGGTAATGAACACTGAAGCTTTCTTT
NA | TRBJ2-7 | NA | TRBV5-1 | CASSLLQKDYEQYF | TGCGCCAGCAGCTTGCTACAGAAGGACTACGAGCAGTACTTC
TRBD2 | TRBJ2-1 | medium-sized | TRBV5-6 | CASSSTATSEPGHEQFF | TGTGCCAGCAGCTCAACCGCGACTAGCGAACCCGGGCATGAGCAGTTCTTC
NA | TRBJ1-1 | NA | TRBV11-2 | CASSPTYYRDADEAFF | TGTGCCAGCAGCCCTACGTATTATCGGGACGCCGATGAAGCTTTCTTT
NA | TRBJ2-1 | NA | TRBV27 | CASSLDRYNEQFF | TGTGCCAGCAGTTTAGACCGTTACAATGAGCAGTTCTTC
NA | TRBJ1-2 | once | TRBV6-5 | CASSYSTWTNYGYTF | TGTGCCAGCAGTTACTCGACTTGGACTAACTATGGCTACACCTTC
TRBD1 | TRBJ2-7 | NA | TRBV4-1 | CASSQPGTGKNEQYF | TGCGCCAGCAGCCAACCCGGGACAGGGAAAAACGAGCAGTACTTC
NA | TRBJ1-1 | NA | TRBV11-2 | CASSKSRLTEAFF | TGTGCCAGCAGCAAGTCACGGTTGACTGAAGCTTTCTTT
NA | TRBJ2-5 | few | TRBV19 | CASSPAAAPETQYF | TGTGCCAGTAGTCCCGCGGCAGCTCCGGAGACCCAGTACTTC
NA | TRBJ1-1 | NA | TRBV4-2 | CASSQEVYEQNTEAFF | TGTGCCAGCAGCCAAGAAGTTTATGAACAGAACACTGAAGCTTTCTTT
NA | TRBJ2-7 | NA | TRBV28 | CASSTGTPSYEQYF | TGTGCCAGTTCCACCGGGACACCGTCCTACGAGCAGTACTTC